This T cell receptor beta chain was identified in a study of cytomegalovirus exposure and HLA in healthy donors. Whole-study context: Unique TCR beta sequences numbering some 120 million came from roughly 180 million T cells in an earlier analysis. Broader study findings: Later, an analysis showed that TCR beta chains associated with HLA were more clonally expanded than others that were equally common.

The PCR ran on 60 Vbeta and 13 Jbeta primers. The table came from immunoSEQ multiplex PCR; TCRdb's copy has only in-frame clones and leaves some out. The data contain 100,000 to 120,000 clones, 69% of them singletons. As concerns this clone: The target antigen is unknown.

The V gene end was trimmed by 4 bases and the J gene end by 3 bases; junction bases not matched to a gene: 5. The length of the CDR3 is 16 residues. Germline CDR1 and CDR2: LNHDA and SQIVND (reference sequence). Sequenced: PBMCs. The rearrangement joins TRBV19 to TRBJ2-7, with 14 nucleotides matching TRBD2. This clonotype originated in a young man in good health and CMV-seronegative. The CDR3 DNA follows: TGTGCCAGTAGTAAGGGGACTAGCGGGAGTGGCTACGAGCAGTACTTC. It translates to CASSKGTSGSGYEQYF.